The 17 T cell receptor beta chains in this list originate from one sample, sequenced in a study of T-cell memory formation after mild COVID-19. TCRdb reprocessed the 5' RACE reads via MiXCR and lists one record per CDR3 protein. The data show approximately 400,000 distinct CDR3 sequences, roughly 26% seen once. The sample consisted of PBMCs or a T cell subset sorted from them (not recorded which). All receptors derive from an adult woman who had mild COVID-19 (a few samples of this study predate the infection). Cell type and time point are not known.

This chain links TRBV2 with TRBJ1-1, with D tentatively TRBD1 (5 bases). Germline lookup yields CDR1 SNHLY and CDR2 FYNNEI. The CDR3 is 15 amino acids. V was trimmed by 3 bases and J by 6 bases, leaving 17 bases between them. The DNA for the CDR3 is TGTGCCAGCAGTGAGGCGCAGGGCGCAAAGGCTGAAGCTTTCTTT. Its protein product is CASSEAQGAKAEAFF. The complete variable domain, with remaining parts taken from reference TRBV2 and TRBJ1-1, reads EPEVTQTPSHQVTQMGQEVILRCVPISNHLYFYWYRQILGQKVEFLVSFYNNEISEKSEIFDDQFSVERPDGSNFTLKIRSTKLEDSAMYFCASSEAQGAKAEAFFGQGTRLTVV.

This clonotype was seen more than once but under ten times. The chain employs TRBV25-1 and TRBJ2-7; 12 positions agree with TRBD2. The J segment lost 4 bases and the V segment lost 4 bases, leaving 5 bases of the junction unmatched. There are 15 residues in the CDR3. CDR1 and CDR2 (germline): MGHDK, SYGVNS. The CDR3 nucleotides read TGTGCCAGCAGTGCAGGACTAGCGGGGCTTTACGAGCAGTACTTC. Amino acid sequence: CASSAGLAGLYEQYF.

The gene calls are TRBV30 and TRBJ2-1; TRBD1 might be the D (5 bases). Germline V gene lookup returns CDR1 GTSNPN and CDR2 SVGIG (reference sequence). Trimming pared 1 base from V and 4 bases from J, leaving 14 bases between. The CDR3 sequence is 15 residues long. In nucleotides, the CDR3 is TGTGCCTGGAGTGGAAGGGGTGGTTCATACAATGAGCAGTTCTTC. Amino acids: CAWSGRGGSYNEQFF.

The gene calls are TRBV5-1 and TRBJ2-6; 7 nucleotides line up with TRBD1. CDR1 is SGHRS and CDR2 is YFSETQ in the germline V gene. The V gene end was trimmed by 6 bases and the J gene end by 4 bases; junction bases not matched to a gene: 4. There are 14 residues in the CDR3. CDR3 sequence reads: CASTRDSGANVLTF. The CDR3 DNA reads TGCGCCAGCACCCGGGACAGCGGGGCCAACGTCCTGACTTTC.

The gene calls are TRBV9 and TRBJ2-3; no firm D call. In germline, CDR1 is SGDLS, CDR2 YYNGEE. CDR3 size: 15 residues. V was shortened by 0 bases and J by 0 bases, with 8 bases between the two germline ends. In DNA form, the CDR3 reads TGTGCCAGCAGCGTAGCCTGGGAAAGCACAGATACGCAGTATTTT. Translated: CASSVAWESTDTQYF.

This clonotype has only a few counts. The J gene is TRBJ2-6, the V gene TRBV12-3 or TRBV12-4; D remains ambiguous. Trimming took 5 bases from V and 0 from J, leaving 11 bases between them. This CDR3 has 16 residues. In DNA, the CDR3 is TGTGCCAGCAGTACCCGGTCTATCTCTGGGGCCAACGTCCTGACTTTC. Encoded protein: CASSTRSISGANVLTF.

This chain connects TRBV9 to TRBJ2-5, with D possibly being TRBD2 (7 bases). The V gene lost 4 bases and the J gene lost 3 bases, with 16 bases spanning the gap. The CDR3 has 15 amino acids. Germline assignment: CDR1 SGDLS and CDR2 YYNGEE. The DNA of the CDR3 is TGTGCCAGCAGCCTAGGGGGGGGTTCAGAAGAGACCCAGTACTTC. Translation gives CASSLGGGSEETQYF.

V is TRBV6-2 or TRBV6-3 and J is TRBJ2-2; no reliable D call. Per germline, CDR1 MNHEY and CDR2 SVGEGT. V lost 2 bases and J lost 1, with 14 bases in between. This CDR3 region has 17 residues. The chain's CDR3 is CASSYGPGPQNTGELFF. CDR3 DNA: TGTGCCAGCAGTTACGGTCCCGGACCCCAGAACACCGGGGAGCTGTTTTTT.

The chain recombines TRBV12-3 or TRBV12-4 with TRBJ2-7; D possibly corresponds to TRBD1 (6 bases). V was shortened by 6 bases and J by 0 bases, with 18 bases between the two germline ends. The CDR3 length is 16 residues. CDR3 coding DNA: TGTGCCAGCAGACCTTTCTATGGGGGCTTCTCCTACGAGCAGTACTTC. Its translation: CASRPFYGGFSYEQYF.

The chain has TRBV5-6 and TRBJ1-2; D perhaps matches TRBD1 (5 bases). Between the trimmed V and J ends, which lost 4 bases and 0 bases, there was a span of 16 bases. The CDR3 spans 16 residues. Germline lookup yields CDR1 SGHDT and CDR2 YYEEEE. This CDR3 reads CASSPYVGDANYGYTF. The DNA of the CDR3 is TGTGCCAGCAGCCCCTACGTAGGGGACGCTAACTATGGCTACACCTTC.

This clonotype occurred a few times. This rearrangement joins TRBV12-3 or TRBV12-4 to TRBJ2-5, with TRBD2 as a possible D gene (6 bases). This CDR3 region has 16 residues. Between the trimmed V and J ends, which lost 6 bases and 5 bases, there was a span of 22 bases. CDR3 protein: CASSRGASASLETQYF. DNA of the CDR3: TGTGCCAGCAGCCGTGGGGCTAGCGCTTCTTTGGAGACCCAGTACTTC.

This chain links TRBV29-1 with TRBJ1-2, with 7 bases identical to TRBD1. The CDR3 is 14 amino acids. V lost 6 bases, J lost 6 bases, and 13 bases stayed unmatched. Germline V gives CDR1 SQVTM, CDR2 ANQGSEA. Here the CDR3 DNA reads TGCAGCGTCTCCGGGACAGAAGTAACTAATGGCTACACCTTC. It is translated as CSVSGTEVTNGYTF.

The chain combines TRBV6-2 or TRBV6-3 with TRBJ2-3; D is ambiguous. This CDR3 comprises 13 residues. Germline V gene sequence: CDR1 MNHEY, CDR2 SVGEGT. V lost 2 bases and J lost 5, with 8 bases in between. The CDR3 here is CASSYRTEDTQYF. The CDR3, as DNA: TGTGCCAGCAGTTACCGGACGGAAGATACGCAGTATTTT.

This clonotype was seen repeatedly, ten times or more. The CDR3 is CSARRDYEQYF. The DNA of the CDR3 is TGCAGTGCTAGACGGGACTACGAGCAGTACTTC. The V gene is TRBV20-1, the J gene TRBJ2-7; tentative D call: TRBD2 (5 bases). The CDR3 contains 11 residues. V gave up 2 bases and J gave up 3 bases, with 5 bases separating them. CDR1 DFQATT and CDR2 SNEGSKA come from the germline V gene (reference sequence).

The V gene is TRBV15, the J gene TRBJ2-7; 7 bases are a match to TRBD1. The germline gives CDR1 LNHNV, CDR2 YYDKDF (reference sequence). J was trimmed by 0 bases and V by 2 bases; bases with no gene match: 7. This CDR3 is built from 16 residues. CDR3 protein: CATSRYGQASSYEQYF. The CDR3 nucleotides read TGTGCCACCAGCAGATACGGACAGGCGAGCTCCTACGAGCAGTACTTC.

The rearrangement joins TRBV29-1 to TRBJ1-1, with D uncertain. Trimming left V 4 bases short and J 1 base short, with 13 bases between. Germline-derived CDR1 and CDR2 are SQVTM and ANQGSEA. The CDR3 contains 14 residues. The CDR3 spells CSVVIGAGNTEAFF. Written as DNA, the CDR3 is TGCAGCGTTGTGATTGGAGCGGGGAACACTGAAGCTTTCTTT.

The chain recombines TRBV13 with TRBJ1-4, with D unresolved. V shed 0 bases and J shed 3 bases, with 11 bases lying between them. Germline CDR1 and CDR2: PRHDT and FYEKMQ (reference sequence). This CDR3 has 16 amino acids. Here the CDR3 reads CASSLGLGPPNEKLFF. The CDR3 region has the DNA TGTGCCAGCAGCTTAGGCCTCGGGCCCCCTAATGAAAAACTGTTTTTT.